The sequence of this T cell receptor beta chain was determined in a study of cytomegalovirus exposure and HLA in healthy donors. Study context: In terms of ancestry, the Caucasian-associated cluster contained about four fifths of the approximately 400 genotyped donors.

Turning to this clone: The antigen remains unidentified.

The study's findings and limits: Later work showed greater clonal expansion in HLA-associated TCR beta chains than in equally common others. Most observed TCR sequences were rare, whereas some public TCRs were detected in many donors. Earlier analysis yielded a pattern in which most TCR beta V segments were productive about 87% or about 30% of the time.

60 Vbeta and 13 Jbeta primers were used in PCR. Profiling relied on immunoSEQ multiplex PCR, and the TCRdb table lists in-frame clones only, not all of them. Here the sample spans roughly 130,000 clones, about three quarters being singletons. The sequencing input was PBMCs. The TCR originated in a man aged 40-49 years in good health and CMV-seronegative.

CDR3 residues: CASSPRDRRIYEQYF. The CDR3 region has the DNA TGTGCCAGCAGCCCCAGGGACAGGCGAATCTACGAGCAGTACTTC. The chain carries TRBV27 and TRBJ2-7; 8 bases match TRBD1. V lost 6 bases, J lost 3 bases, and 10 bases stayed unmatched. Germline V gene sequence: CDR1 MNHEY, CDR2 SMNVEV (reference sequence). The CDR3 spans 15 residues.